This entry lists 17 T cell receptor beta chains sequenced from one sample in a study of blood T cell repertoires in COVID-19. Here immunoSEQ multiplex PCR was the method, and the copy in TCRdb shows in-frame clones only, minus some. Among over 130,000 clones, 85% to 90% were seen once, and the ten largest hold around 5%. The material sequenced was peripheral blood. Every receptor here comes from a human donor in a cohort sampled during active COVID-19.

V and J are TRBV9 and TRBJ2-3, with 8 bases fitting TRBD2. The junction had 6 bases not matched to a gene; V was cut back by 6 bases and J by 3 bases. This CDR3 spans 14 amino acids. The V gene's germline CDR1 is SGDLS and CDR2 YYNGEE. The CDR3 loop reads CASTPGGRTDTQYF. CDR3 DNA sequence: TGTGCCAGCACCCCGGGGGGGAGGACAGATACGCAGTATTTT.

The V gene is TRBV19, the J gene TRBJ2-2, with 9 nucleotides matching TRBD1. V shed 3 bases, J shed 5 bases, and the junction held 4 bases outside the gene matches. CDR3 length: 15 amino acids. Germline CDR1 is LNHDA and CDR2 is SQIVND (reference sequence). In nucleotides, the CDR3 is TGTGCCAGTAGTATTGGACAGGGGCAAACCGGGGAGCTGTTTTTT. Encoded protein: CASSIGQGQTGELFF.

This clone was observed once. The chain is built from TRBV4-2 and TRBJ2-7; D perhaps matches TRBD2 (5 bases). Deletions cut 2 bases from V and 4 bases from J, with 18 bases between. This CDR3 is built from 16 residues. The germline V gene encodes CDR1 LGHNA and CDR2 YNFKEQ. CDR3 DNA sequence: TGTGCCAGCAGCCAAAAATCAGGTTCCAAGCGGTACGAGCAGTACTTC. This codes for CASSQKSGSKRYEQYF.

The rearrangement joins TRBV18 to TRBJ2-6; a weak D match, TRBD1 (5 bases). This CDR3 contains 19 residues. Between the trimmed V and J ends, which lost 0 bases and 4 bases, there was a span of 19 bases. The germline V gene has CDR1 KGHSH and CDR2 LQKENI. The CDR3, as DNA: TGTGCCAGCTCACCACCCAACACTCTAAGGGGTACGGGGGCCAACGTCCTGACTTTC. Its protein is CASSPPNTLRGTGANVLTF.

The DNA of the CDR3 is TGTGCCAGCAGCGGCCGGGACAGCTTGGATGGCTACACCTTC. It translates to CASSGRDSLDGYTF. The chain recombines TRBV9 with TRBJ1-2; TRBD1 matches at 7 bases. The V gene end was trimmed by 3 bases and the J gene end by 6 bases; junction bases not matched to a gene: 8. Germline CDR1 is SGDLS and CDR2 is YYNGEE. The CDR3 runs to 14 residues.

This clone came up a few times. This chain links TRBV28 with TRBJ1-2, with 9 bases matching TRBD1. J was trimmed by 8 bases and V by 5 bases; bases with no gene match: 9. Germline CDR1 MDHEN, CDR2 SYDVKM. The CDR3 sequence is 14 residues long. The CDR3, as DNA: TGTGCCAGCAGTCCCACCGGGACAGGGAGGGGCTACACCTTC. Protein product: CASSPTGTGRGYTF.

Points on this clone: The sample holds other DNA sequences that translate to the same CDR3. This chain links TRBV6-4 with TRBJ2-3; 13 bases are a match to TRBD2. Germline V gene lookup returns CDR1 MRHNA and CDR2 SNTAGT. This CDR3 spans 15 amino acids. V lost 3 bases to trimming and J lost 3 bases; unmatched junction nucleotides: 0. CDR3 DNA sequence: TGTGCCAGCAGTGAGACTAGCGGGGGGACAGATACGCAGTATTTT. Translated, it gives CASSETSGGTDTQYF.

The V call is TRBV30, the J call TRBJ2-7; the match to TRBD1 covers 8 bases. CDR3 size: 13 residues. V shed 3 bases and J 2 bases; nucleotides not matched to a gene: 3. Germline V gene lookup returns CDR1 GTSNPN and CDR2 SVGIG (reference sequence). CDR3 nucleotides: TGTGCCTGGAGACAGGGGGATACCTACGAGCAGTACTTC. Translating gives CAWRQGDTYEQYF.

The rearrangement uses TRBV6-5 and TRBJ1-1, with D uncertain. The V gene's germline CDR1 is MNHEY and CDR2 SVGAGI. V lost 2 bases and J 1 base, leaving 8 bases between the germline ends. There are 14 residues in the CDR3. CDR3: CASSYRSRNTEAFF. DNA for the CDR3: TGTGCCAGCAGTTACCGGAGTAGGAACACTGAAGCTTTCTTT.

This sequence joins TRBV19 and TRBJ2-3, with D perhaps TRBD2 (5 bases). This CDR3 contains 14 residues. CDR1 LNHDA and CDR2 SQIVND come from the germline V gene (reference sequence). The ends were cut back, 5 bases at V and 0 bases at J, with 9 bases in the middle. Here the CDR3 reads CASSPRTSTDTQYF. CDR3 DNA: TGTGCCAGTAGTCCCCGGACTAGCACAGATACGCAGTATTTT.

This clone showed up just a few times. V is TRBV6-6 and J is TRBJ2-3; D not resolved. Germline values: CDR1 MNHNY, CDR2 SVGAGI (reference sequence). Trimming removed 3 bases at V and 2 bases at J, with 9 bases between. This CDR3 spans 14 amino acids. CDR3 in DNA: TGTGCCAGCAGTTATCTAGGTCTCACAGATACGCAGTATTTT. This translates into CASSYLGLTDTQYF.

The chain carries TRBV28 and TRBJ2-7; TRBD2 is a possible D gene (6 bases). Trimming took off 8 bases at V and 5 bases at J, with 22 bases between the two ends. Per germline, CDR1 MDHEN and CDR2 SYDVKM. The CDR3 contains 15 residues. The chain's CDR3 is CASGSGSTGDNEQYF. The CDR3 region has the DNA TGTGCCAGCGGTTCCGGGTCCACGGGGGATAACGAGCAGTACTTC.

CDR3 in amino acids: CASSRRAAGRMEGYTF. The DNA for the CDR3 is TGTGCCAGCAGCCGCCGGGCTGCGGGGAGGATGGAGGGCTACACCTTC. This chain connects TRBV4-2 to TRBJ1-2; D gene unclear. Per germline, CDR1 LGHNA and CDR2 YNFKEQ. V shed 4 bases and J shed 8 bases, with 23 bases lying between them. There are 16 residues in the CDR3.

In DNA, the CDR3 is TGTGCCAGTAGTATAAGGCCAGGGGTTGCCTATGGCTACACCTTC. Encoded protein: CASSIRPGVAYGYTF. The chain links TRBV19 to TRBJ1-2, with D possibly matching TRBD1 (6 bases). The CDR3 spans 15 residues. V gave up 2 bases and J gave up 4 bases, with 14 bases separating them. Per the germline V gene, CDR1 is LNHDA and CDR2 is SQIVND (reference sequence).

This chain links TRBV3-1 (or the pseudogene TRBV3-2) with TRBJ2-5; 11 bases are a match to TRBD2. J gave up 4 bases and V 3 bases, and 4 bases lay outside the gene matches. The germline V gene has CDR1 LGHDT and CDR2 YNNKEL (reference sequence). CDR3 size: 15 residues. CDR3: CASSHSGGAPETQYF. DNA of the CDR3: TGTGCCAGCAGCCATAGCGGGGGGGCCCCAGAGACCCAGTACTTC.

The chain joins TRBV6-2 or TRBV6-3 to TRBJ2-1; 7 bases line up with TRBD2. V was clipped by 4 bases and J by 9 bases; unmatched bases: 9. This CDR3 is 14 amino acids long. Germline V gene sequence: CDR1 MNHEY, CDR2 SVGEGT. CDR3 sequence: CASSFGGSMLEQFF. CDR3 sequence (DNA): TGTGCCAGCAGTTTTGGCGGGAGCATGCTTGAGCAGTTCTTC.

J is TRBJ1-1 and V is TRBV12-3 or TRBV12-4; D uncertain. Trimming shortened V by 5 bases and J by 1 base, and 8 bases separated the two germline ends. CDR3 length: 13 amino acids. CDR3 region: CASSVRRNTEAFF. The CDR3 DNA sequence: TGTGCCAGCAGTGTCCGGAGGAACACTGAAGCTTTCTTT.